The entry that follows covers one T cell receptor (beta chain) sequence. The data originate from a study of cytomegalovirus exposure and HLA in healthy donors. Germline V gives CDR1 SGHDT, CDR2 YYEEEE. J was trimmed by 3 bases and V by 2 bases; bases with no gene match: 4. This CDR3 is built from 14 residues. PCR employed 60 Vbeta and 13 Jbeta primers. Data came from immunoSEQ multiplex PCR; TCRdb stores just in-frame clones and leaves some out. Of about 81,000 clones in the sample, approximately 90% were seen once. The source is a man between 18 and 29 years old in good health and CMV-seronegative. This chain joins TRBV5-6 and TRBJ1-2, with 7 bases matching TRBD1. The sequenced sample consisted of PBMCs. The CDR3 coding sequence is TGTGCCAGCAGCTTAACAGGGGTTGACTATGGCTACACCTTC. It yields the protein CASSLTGVDYGYTF.